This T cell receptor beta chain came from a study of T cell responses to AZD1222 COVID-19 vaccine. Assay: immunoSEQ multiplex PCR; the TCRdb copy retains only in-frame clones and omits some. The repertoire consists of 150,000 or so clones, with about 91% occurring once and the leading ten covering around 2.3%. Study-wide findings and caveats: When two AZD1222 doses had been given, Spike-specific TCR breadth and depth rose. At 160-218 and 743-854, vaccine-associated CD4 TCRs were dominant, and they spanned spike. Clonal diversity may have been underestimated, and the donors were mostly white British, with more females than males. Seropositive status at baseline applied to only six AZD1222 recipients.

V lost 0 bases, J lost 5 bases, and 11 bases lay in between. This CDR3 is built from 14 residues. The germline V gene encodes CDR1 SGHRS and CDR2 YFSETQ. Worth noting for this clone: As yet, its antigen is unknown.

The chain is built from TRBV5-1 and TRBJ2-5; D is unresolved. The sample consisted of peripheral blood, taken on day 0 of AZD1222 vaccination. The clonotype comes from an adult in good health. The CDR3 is CASSLAPEVETQYF. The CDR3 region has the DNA TGCGCCAGCAGCTTGGCTCCAGAGGTGGAGACCCAGTACTTC.